This entry features one TCR beta chain sequence. This entry belongs to a study of blood T cell repertoires in COVID-19. Study details: Collection of acute and convalescent COVID-19 samples took place in the United States, Italy and Spain.

Germline V lookup: CDR1 MDHEN, CDR2 SYDVKM. This CDR3 region has 15 residues. V was pared by 4 bases and J by 7 bases, with 7 bases of the junction left unmatched. Original methodology: Amplification of reference gene primers provided the estimated nucleated cell counts. Sequencing was performed with immunoSEQ multiplex PCR; in TCRdb, only in-frame clones are kept and a portion is missing. V, J and clone size are taken as reported in that table, and D and trimming were inferred from the DNA itself. The sample carries under 130,000 clones, under 90% recorded once. The chain combines TRBV28 with TRBJ1-4, with 9 bases matching TRBD1. This TCR was recovered from an elderly man with acute or convalescent COVID-19. Sample: peripheral blood. The CDR3 DNA follows: TGTGCCAGCAGTTACTCCGGGACAGGGCGTGAAAAACTGTTTTTT. Translation: CASSYSGTGREKLFF.